These 18 T cell receptor beta chains were sequenced from one sample in a study of T cell responses to AZD1222 COVID-19 vaccine (dated by TCRdb to the early 2020s). The protocol used for the library was the immunoSEQ multiplex PCR assay. As stored in TCRdb, this immuneACCESS dataset retains in-frame rearrangements with V and J assigned. A fraction of the clones does not appear; measured against another copy, unresolved V genes explain less than half of the discrepancy, and the remainder lacks a known reason. The sample table lists roughly 100,000 clones, about 93% of them with a count of one. Under 2.5% of the sample goes to the ten largest clones. The sample's time point, from its label and the paper: baseline before first vaccination. The input for sequencing was peripheral blood, taken on day 0 of AZD1222 vaccination. Every receptor here comes from an adult in good health.

V usage is TRBV7-9 and J usage is TRBJ1-1; D call uncertain. Germline values: CDR1 SEHNR, CDR2 FQNEAQ (reference sequence). The V and J ends lost 5 bases and 10 bases respectively, with 20 bases between them. The CDR3 contains 14 residues. The CDR3 protein is CASSRRFEDSGAFF. CDR3 nucleotides: TGTGCCAGCAGCAGGCGGTTCGAAGATTCGGGAGCTTTCTTT.

This clone has a handful of counts. This chain connects TRBV6-5 to TRBJ1-5; TRBD1 matches 8 bases. The CDR3 has 14 amino acids. The germline gives CDR1 MNHEY, CDR2 SVGAGI. With 8 bases clipped from V and 6 bases from J, the junction kept 9 bases outside the gene matches. CDR3 loop: CASWTTGDGQPQHF. The DNA of the CDR3 is TGTGCCAGCTGGACGACAGGGGATGGTCAGCCCCAGCATTTT.

The chain recombines TRBV5-3 with TRBJ2-2; D gene ambiguous. TRBV5-3 is flagged as an ORF with uncertain function. CDR3 length: 12 amino acids. V was pared by 4 bases and J by 4 bases, with 5 bases between. CDR3: CARSPSTGELFF. The CDR3 DNA reads as TGTGCCAGAAGCCCATCCACCGGGGAGCTGTTTTTT.

The J gene is TRBJ2-1, the V gene TRBV2; D is unclear. This CDR3 is built from 14 residues. Germline V lookup: CDR1 SNHLY, CDR2 FYNNEI. V was pared by 7 bases and J by 0 bases, with 10 bases between. CDR3 nucleotide sequence: TGTGCCAGCATGCGGAGTAGCTCCTACAATGAGCAGTTCTTC. Translating it yields CASMRSSSYNEQFF.

CDR3 sequence (DNA): TGTGCCAGCAGCGCCGAGGCGGGGGTATACAATCAGCCCCAGCATTTT. Residues: CASSAEAGVYNQPQHF. The chain recombines TRBV9 with TRBJ1-5, with D tentatively TRBD1 (5 bases). The CDR3 length is 16 residues. Germline CDR1 is SGDLS and CDR2 is YYNGEE. V shed 3 bases and J shed 3 bases, with 16 bases lying between them. Based on the CDR3 plus reference TRBV9 and TRBJ1-5, the full variable domain is DSGVTQTPKHLITATGQRVTLRCSPRSGDLSVYWYQQSLDQGLQFLIQYYNGEERAKGNILERFSAQQFPDLHSELNLSSLELGDSALYFCASSAEAGVYNQPQHFGDGTRLSIL.

The J gene is TRBJ1-1, the V gene TRBV18, with 7 bases aligning to TRBD1. The CDR3 contains 12 residues. Trimming took 2 bases from V and 9 from J; bases not matched to a gene: 3. Germline V gives CDR1 KGHSH, CDR2 LQKENI. The DNA of the CDR3 is TGTGCCAGCTCACCAAACAGGGGACAAGCTTTCTTT. Translating it yields CASSPNRGQAFF.

This clone was seen repeatedly, ten times or more. This chain connects TRBV6-4 to TRBJ2-7; 11 bases line up with TRBD1. The CDR3 spans 14 residues. Trimming cost V 2 bases and J 3 bases; bases outside gene matches: 0. The V gene's germline CDR1 is MRHNA and CDR2 SNTAGT. CDR3: CASSDGTGGYEQYF. The CDR3 nucleotides read TGTGCCAGCAGTGACGGGACAGGGGGCTACGAGCAGTACTTC.

The V gene is TRBV2, the J gene TRBJ1-5; a possible D gene is TRBD1 (5 bases). CDR1 and CDR2 (germline): SNHLY, FYNNEI. The germline V and J ends were trimmed by 4 bases and 4 bases, with 14 bases remaining between them. The CDR3 has 15 amino acids. CDR3 amino acids: CASSVKGIQNQPQHF. Written as DNA, the CDR3 is TGTGCCAGCAGTGTGAAGGGGATCCAAAATCAGCCCCAGCATTTT.

The chain joins TRBV19 to TRBJ1-3; D gene ambiguous. The CDR3 length is 15 residues. CDR1 is LNHDA, CDR2 SQIVND, per germline (reference sequence). V was cut by 5 bases and J by 0 bases, with 11 bases left in between. This chain's CDR3 is CASSGGRSSGNTIYF. CDR3 DNA: TGTGCCAGTAGTGGAGGACGGAGCTCTGGAAACACCATATATTTT.

The table lists this clone with a few counts. The V call is TRBV20-1, the J call TRBJ1-2, with D possibly being TRBD1 (6 bases). Germline CDR1 DFQATT, CDR2 SNEGSKA (reference sequence). Trimming shortened V by 3 bases and J by 5 bases, and 13 bases separated the two germline ends. This CDR3 is built from 13 residues. CDR3: CSASGRGGYGYTF. In DNA, the CDR3 is TGCAGTGCTAGTGGCAGGGGAGGGTATGGCTACACCTTC.

The chain recombines TRBV27 with TRBJ1-3; 7 bases fit TRBD1. Looked up from germline, CDR1 is MNHEY and CDR2 is SMNVEV (reference sequence). J was trimmed by 2 bases and V by 6 bases; bases with no gene match: 13. The CDR3 runs to 17 residues. The CDR3 coding sequence is TGTGCCAGCAGCGAACTCACATCAGGGGGGGCTGGAAACACCATATATTTT. This gives the protein CASSELTSGGAGNTIYF.

This sequence joins TRBV7-5 and TRBJ2-2; the D segment call TRBD1 is taken from the table without a DNA check. TRBV7-5 is given as a pseudogene. CDR3 length: 16 residues. CDR3 residues: CARSLKRDKSRGELFF. In DNA form, the CDR3 reads TGTGCCAGAAGCTTAAAGAGAGACAAGAGCAGGGGGGAGCTGTTTTTT.

V is TRBV27 and J is TRBJ1-2, with D perhaps matching TRBD1 (6 bases). CDR1 and CDR2 (germline): MNHEY, SMNVEV (reference sequence). CDR3 length: 15 amino acids. Trimming stripped 5 bases from V and 5 bases from J, with 18 bases between. The CDR3 spells CASSPKQGPLYGYTF. The CDR3 bases are TGTGCCAGCAGTCCTAAACAGGGCCCTCTTTATGGCTACACCTTC.

J is TRBJ1-4 and V is TRBV28; D ambiguous. Germline CDR1 reads MDHEN; CDR2 reads SYDVKM. Trimming removed 6 bases from V and 7 bases from J, with 15 bases in between. The CDR3 contains 14 residues. CDR3 protein: CASSSGSGREKLFF. For the CDR3, the DNA is TGTGCCAGCAGCTCGGGCTCCGGACGTGAAAAACTGTTTTTT.

The chain uses TRBV15 and TRBJ1-2; D remains unclear. This CDR3 spans 18 amino acids. V shed 0 bases and J shed 0 bases, with 17 bases lying between them. The germline V gene has CDR1 LNHNV and CDR2 YYDKDF (reference sequence). CDR3 DNA sequence: TGTGCCACCAGCAGAGAACGGGCAGGTCGGAGAACTAACTATGGCTACACCTTC. Its translation is CATSRERAGRRTNYGYTF.

The rearrangement uses TRBV5-3 and TRBJ1-4; D remains unclear. TRBV5-3 qualifies as an ORF whose function is uncertain. V was pared by 0 bases and J by 0 bases, with 9 bases between. This CDR3 contains 16 residues. CDR3 residues: CARSLAYSATNEKLFF. In nucleotides, the CDR3 is TGTGCCAGAAGCTTGGCATACAGTGCAACTAATGAAAAACTGTTTTTT.

V usage is TRBV6-2 or TRBV6-3 and J usage is TRBJ1-6; D is ambiguous. Deletions cut 3 bases from V and 9 bases from J, with 6 bases between. The germline CDR1 and CDR2 sequences are MNHEY and SVGEGT. The CDR3 contains 12 residues. This CDR3 reads CASSYRVSPLHF. For the CDR3, the DNA is TGTGCCAGCAGTTATAGGGTTTCACCCCTCCACTTT.

This chain uses TRBV11-2 with TRBJ1-1; D may be TRBD1 (5 bases). The CDR3 spans 15 residues. V was pared by 2 bases and J by 3 bases, with 13 bases between. Germline-derived CDR1 and CDR2 are SGHAT and FQNNGV. CDR3 DNA: TGTGCCAGCAGCTTATACAGGTTTTGGGACACTGAAGCTTTCTTT. It encodes CASSLYRFWDTEAFF.